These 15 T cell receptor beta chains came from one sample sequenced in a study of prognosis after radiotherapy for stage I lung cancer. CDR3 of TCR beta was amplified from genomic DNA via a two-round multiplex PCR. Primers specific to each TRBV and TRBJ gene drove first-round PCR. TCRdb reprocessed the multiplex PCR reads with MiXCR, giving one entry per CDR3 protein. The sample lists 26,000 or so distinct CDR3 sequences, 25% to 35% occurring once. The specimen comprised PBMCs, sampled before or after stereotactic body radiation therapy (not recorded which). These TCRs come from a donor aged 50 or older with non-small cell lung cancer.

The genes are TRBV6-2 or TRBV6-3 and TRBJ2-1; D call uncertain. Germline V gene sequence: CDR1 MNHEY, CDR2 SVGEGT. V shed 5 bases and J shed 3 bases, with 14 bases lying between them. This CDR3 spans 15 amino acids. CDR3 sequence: CASSAEPNVYNEQFF. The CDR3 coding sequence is TGTGCCAGCAGTGCTGAACCGAACGTCTACAATGAGCAGTTCTTC.

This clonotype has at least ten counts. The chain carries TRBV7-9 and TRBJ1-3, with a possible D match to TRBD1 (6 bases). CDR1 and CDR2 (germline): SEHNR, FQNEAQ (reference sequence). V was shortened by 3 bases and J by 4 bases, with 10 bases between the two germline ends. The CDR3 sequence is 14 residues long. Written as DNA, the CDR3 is TGTGCCAGCAGCTTCTCCAGGGGAGGAAACACCATATATTTT. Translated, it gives CASSFSRGGNTIYF.

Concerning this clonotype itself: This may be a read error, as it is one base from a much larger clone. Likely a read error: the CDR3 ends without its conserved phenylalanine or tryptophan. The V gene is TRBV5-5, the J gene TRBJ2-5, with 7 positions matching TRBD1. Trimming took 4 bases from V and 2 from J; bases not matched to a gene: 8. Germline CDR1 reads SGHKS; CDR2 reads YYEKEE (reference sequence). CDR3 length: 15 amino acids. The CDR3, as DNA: TGTGCCAGCAGCCGCGGACCGGGACAGCAAGAGACCCAGTACTCC. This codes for CASSRGPGQQETQYS.

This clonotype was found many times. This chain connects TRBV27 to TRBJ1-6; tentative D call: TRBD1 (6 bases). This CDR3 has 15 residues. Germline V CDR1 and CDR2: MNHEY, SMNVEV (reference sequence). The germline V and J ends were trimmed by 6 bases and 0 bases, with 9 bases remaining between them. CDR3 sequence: CASSDRSSYNSPLHF. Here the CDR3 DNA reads TGTGCCAGCAGCGACAGGAGCTCCTATAATTCACCCCTCCACTTT.

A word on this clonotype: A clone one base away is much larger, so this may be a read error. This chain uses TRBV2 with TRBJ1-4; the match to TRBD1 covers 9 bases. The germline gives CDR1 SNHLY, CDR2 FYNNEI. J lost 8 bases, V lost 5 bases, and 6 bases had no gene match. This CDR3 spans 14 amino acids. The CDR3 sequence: CASSTGQGVEKLFF. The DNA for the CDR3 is TGTGCCAGCAGTACGGGACAGGGTGTAGAAAAACTGTTTTTT.

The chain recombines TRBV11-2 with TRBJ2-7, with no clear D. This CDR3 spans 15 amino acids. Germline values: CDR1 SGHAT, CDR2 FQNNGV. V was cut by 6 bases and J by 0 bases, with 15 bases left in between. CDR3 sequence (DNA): TGTGCCAGCAGTAGAGAGTCGGTTTTCTCCTACGAGCAGTACTTC. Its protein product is CASSRESVFSYEQYF.

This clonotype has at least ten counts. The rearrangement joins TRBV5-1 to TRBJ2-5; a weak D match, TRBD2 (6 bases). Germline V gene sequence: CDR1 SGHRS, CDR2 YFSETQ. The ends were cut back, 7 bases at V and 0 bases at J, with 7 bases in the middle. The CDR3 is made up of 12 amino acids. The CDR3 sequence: CASGGNQETQYF. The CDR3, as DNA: TGCGCCAGCGGGGGGAACCAAGAGACCCAGTACTTC.

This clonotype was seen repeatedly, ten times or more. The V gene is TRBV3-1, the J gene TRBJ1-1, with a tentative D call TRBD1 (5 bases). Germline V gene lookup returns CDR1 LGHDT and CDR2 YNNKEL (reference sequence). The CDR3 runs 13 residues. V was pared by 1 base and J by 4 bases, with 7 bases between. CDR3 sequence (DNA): TGTGCCAGCAGCCAAGCAGGGAGCACTGAAGCTTTCTTT. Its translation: CASSQAGSTEAFF.

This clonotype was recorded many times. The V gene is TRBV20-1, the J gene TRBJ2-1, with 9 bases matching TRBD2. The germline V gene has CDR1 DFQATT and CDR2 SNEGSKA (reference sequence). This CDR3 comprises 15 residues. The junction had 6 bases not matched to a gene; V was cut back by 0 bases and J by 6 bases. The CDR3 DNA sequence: TGCAGTGCTAGAGATGGCGGGAGGGCAATCAATGAGCAGTTCTTC. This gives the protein CSARDGGRAINEQFF.

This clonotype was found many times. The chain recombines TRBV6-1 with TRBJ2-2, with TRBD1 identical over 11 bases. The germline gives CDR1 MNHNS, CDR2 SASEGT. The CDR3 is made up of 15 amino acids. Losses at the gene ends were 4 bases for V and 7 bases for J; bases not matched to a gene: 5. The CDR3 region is CASSGRTGGHGELFF. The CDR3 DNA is TGTGCCAGCAGTGGAAGGACAGGGGGCCACGGGGAGCTGTTTTTT.

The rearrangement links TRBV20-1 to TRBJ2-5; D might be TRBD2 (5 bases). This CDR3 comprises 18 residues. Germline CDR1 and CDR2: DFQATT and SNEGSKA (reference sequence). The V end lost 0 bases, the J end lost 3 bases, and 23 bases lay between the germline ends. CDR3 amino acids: CSARDRSGSKYEEETQYF. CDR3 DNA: TGCAGTGCTAGAGATAGGAGTGGGAGTAAGTATGAGGAAGAGACCCAGTACTTC.

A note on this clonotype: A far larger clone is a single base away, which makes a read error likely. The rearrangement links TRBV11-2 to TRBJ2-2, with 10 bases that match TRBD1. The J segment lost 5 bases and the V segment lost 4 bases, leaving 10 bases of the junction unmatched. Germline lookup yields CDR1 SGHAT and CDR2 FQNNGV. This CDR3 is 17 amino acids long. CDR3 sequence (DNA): TGTGCCAGCAGCTCGGTGGGACAGGGGTCGTATACCGGGGAGCTGTTTTTT. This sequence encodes CASSSVGQGSYTGELFF.

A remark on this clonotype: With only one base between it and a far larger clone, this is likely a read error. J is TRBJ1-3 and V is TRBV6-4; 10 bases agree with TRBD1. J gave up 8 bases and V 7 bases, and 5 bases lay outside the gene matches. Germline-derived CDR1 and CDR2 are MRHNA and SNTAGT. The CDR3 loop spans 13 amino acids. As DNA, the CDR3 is TGTGCCAGCATCCGGGACAGGGGATACACCATATATTTT. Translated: CASIRDRGYTIYF.

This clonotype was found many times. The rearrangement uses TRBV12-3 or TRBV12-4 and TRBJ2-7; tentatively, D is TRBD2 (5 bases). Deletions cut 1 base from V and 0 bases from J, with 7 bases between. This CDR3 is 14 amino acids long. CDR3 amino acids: CASSLGRSSYEQYF. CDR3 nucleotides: TGTGCCAGCAGTTTAGGGAGGAGCTCCTACGAGCAGTACTTC.

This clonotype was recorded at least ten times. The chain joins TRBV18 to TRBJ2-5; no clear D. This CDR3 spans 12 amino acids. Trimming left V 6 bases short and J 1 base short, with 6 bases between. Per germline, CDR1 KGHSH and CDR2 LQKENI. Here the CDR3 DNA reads TGTGCCAGCTCTCTTGCCCAAGAGACCCAGTACTTC. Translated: CASSLAQETQYF.